Listed here is a single T cell receptor beta chain. Reverse transcription used 0.5 to 1 ug RNA and random hexamers. A multiplex approach, immunoSEQ multiplex PCR, amplified TCR beta CDR3 across 54 Vbeta and 13 Jbeta. Each CDR3 protein is one row after TCRdb ran MiXCR on the immunoSEQ multiplex PCR reads. The sample has over 300,000 distinct CDR3 sequences, about 92% seen once. This record comes from a study of CD8 T cells in Susac syndrome. The germline CDR1 and CDR2 sequences are SGHVS and FNYEAQ. V gave up 4 bases and J gave up 4 bases; unmatched junction bases: 13. This CDR3 is 18 amino acids long. The study sequenced TCR beta in blood CD8+ and CD4+ T cells. The multiple sclerosis control cohort comprised treatment-naive individuals presenting with stable or active relapsing-remitting disease. Both CD4+ and CD8+ T cells were negatively isolated, and TEMRA cells underwent FACS enrichment.

The material sequenced was CD4+ T cells from PBMCs. This receptor was identified in a human donor with multiple sclerosis. The chain uses TRBV7-6 and TRBJ2-6, with 7 bases aligning to TRBD1. In DNA, the CDR3 is TGTGCCAGCAGCTCAACAGCCGGGACAGTGAAAGGGGCCAACGTCCTGACTTTC. It is translated as CASSSTAGTVKGANVLTF.